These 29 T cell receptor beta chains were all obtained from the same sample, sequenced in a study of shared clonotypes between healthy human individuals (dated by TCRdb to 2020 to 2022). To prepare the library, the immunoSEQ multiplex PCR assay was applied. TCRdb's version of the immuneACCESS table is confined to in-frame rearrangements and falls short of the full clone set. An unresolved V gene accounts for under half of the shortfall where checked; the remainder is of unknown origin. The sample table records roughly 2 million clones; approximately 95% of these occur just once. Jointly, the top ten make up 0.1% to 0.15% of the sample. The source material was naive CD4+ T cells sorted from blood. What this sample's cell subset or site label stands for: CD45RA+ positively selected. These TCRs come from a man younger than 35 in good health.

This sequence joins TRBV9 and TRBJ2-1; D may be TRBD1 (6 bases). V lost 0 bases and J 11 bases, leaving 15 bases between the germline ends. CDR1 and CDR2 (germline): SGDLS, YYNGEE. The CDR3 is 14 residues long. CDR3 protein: CASSVGPGDVKQFF. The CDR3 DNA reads TGTGCCAGCAGCGTAGGTCCAGGGGATGTTAAGCAGTTCTTC. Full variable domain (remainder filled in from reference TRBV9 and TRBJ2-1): DSGVTQTPKHLITATGQRVTLRCSPRSGDLSVYWYQQSLDQGLQFLIQYYNGEERAKGNILERFSAQQFPDLHSELNLSSLELGDSALYFCASSVGPGDVKQFFGPGTRLTVL.

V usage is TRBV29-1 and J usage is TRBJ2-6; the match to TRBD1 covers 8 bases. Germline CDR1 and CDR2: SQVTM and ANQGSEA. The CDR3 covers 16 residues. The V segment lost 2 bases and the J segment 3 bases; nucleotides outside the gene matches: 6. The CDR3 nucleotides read TGCAGCGTTGAAAGGCAGGGGGCGGGTGGGGCCAACGTCCTGACTTTC. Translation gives CSVERQGAGGANVLTF.

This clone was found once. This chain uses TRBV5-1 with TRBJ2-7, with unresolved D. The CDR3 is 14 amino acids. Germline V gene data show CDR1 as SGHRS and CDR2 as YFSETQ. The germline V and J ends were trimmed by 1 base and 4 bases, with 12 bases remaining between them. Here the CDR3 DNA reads TGCGCCAGCAGCTTGTCCCTAGGAGTTTACGAGCAGTACTTC. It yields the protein CASSLSLGVYEQYF.

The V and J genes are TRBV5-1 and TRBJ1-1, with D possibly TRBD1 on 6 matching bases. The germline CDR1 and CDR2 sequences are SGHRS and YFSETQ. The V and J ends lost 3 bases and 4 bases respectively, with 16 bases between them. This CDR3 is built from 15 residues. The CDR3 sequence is CASSWGQGRSTEAFF. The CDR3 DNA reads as TGCGCCAGCAGCTGGGGGCAGGGGAGGTCCACTGAAGCTTTCTTT.

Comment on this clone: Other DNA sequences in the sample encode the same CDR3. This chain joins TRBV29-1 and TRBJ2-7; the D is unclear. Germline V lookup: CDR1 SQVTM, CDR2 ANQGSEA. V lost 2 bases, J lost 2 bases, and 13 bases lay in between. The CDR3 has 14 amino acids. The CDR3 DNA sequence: TGCAGCGTTGAATCTCCAGGCCCAACCTACGAGCAGTACTTC. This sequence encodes CSVESPGPTYEQYF.

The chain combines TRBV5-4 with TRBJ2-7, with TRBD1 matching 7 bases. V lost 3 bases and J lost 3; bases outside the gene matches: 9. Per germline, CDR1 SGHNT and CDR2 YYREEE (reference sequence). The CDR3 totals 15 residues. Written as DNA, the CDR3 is TGTGCCAGCAGCTCGGAAGGGACAGTTTTCTACGAGCAGTACTTC. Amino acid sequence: CASSSEGTVFYEQYF.

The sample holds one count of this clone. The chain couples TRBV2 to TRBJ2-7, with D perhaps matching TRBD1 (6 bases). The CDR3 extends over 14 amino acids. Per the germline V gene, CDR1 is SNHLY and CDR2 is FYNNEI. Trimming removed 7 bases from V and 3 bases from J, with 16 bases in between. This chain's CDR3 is CASTAPRGNYEQYF. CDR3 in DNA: TGTGCCAGCACCGCTCCCAGGGGAAACTACGAGCAGTACTTC.

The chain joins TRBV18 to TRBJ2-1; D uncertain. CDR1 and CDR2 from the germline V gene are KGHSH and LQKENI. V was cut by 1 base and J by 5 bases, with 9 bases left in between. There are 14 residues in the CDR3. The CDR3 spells CASSPRRTDNEQFF. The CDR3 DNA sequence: TGTGCCAGCTCACCACGACGGACCGACAATGAGCAGTTCTTC.

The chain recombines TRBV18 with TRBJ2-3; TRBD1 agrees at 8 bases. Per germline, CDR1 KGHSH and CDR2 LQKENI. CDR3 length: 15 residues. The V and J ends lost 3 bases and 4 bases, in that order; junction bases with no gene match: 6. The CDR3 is CASSPQGAGSDTQYF. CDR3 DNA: TGTGCCAGCTCACCGCAGGGGGCCGGATCAGATACGCAGTATTTT. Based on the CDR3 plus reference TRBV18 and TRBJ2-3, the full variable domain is NAGVMQNPRHLVRRRGQEARLRCSPMKGHSHVYWYRQLPEEGLKFMVYLQKENIIDESGMPKERFSAEFPKEGPSILRIQQVVRGDSAAYFCASSPQGAGSDTQYFGPGTRLTVL.

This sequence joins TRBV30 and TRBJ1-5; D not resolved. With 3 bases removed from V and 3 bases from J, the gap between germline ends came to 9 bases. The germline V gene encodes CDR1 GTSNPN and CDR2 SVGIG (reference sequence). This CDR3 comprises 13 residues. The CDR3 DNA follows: TGTGCCTGGAGGAAGGGAGACAATCAGCCCCAGCATTTT. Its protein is CAWRKGDNQPQHF.

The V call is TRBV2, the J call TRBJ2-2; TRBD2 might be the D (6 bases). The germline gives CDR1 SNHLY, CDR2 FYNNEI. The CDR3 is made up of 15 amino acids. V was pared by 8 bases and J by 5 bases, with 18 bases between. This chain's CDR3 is CASGGVAAVTGELFF. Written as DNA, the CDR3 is TGTGCCAGCGGGGGAGTAGCGGCCGTTACCGGGGAGCTGTTTTTT. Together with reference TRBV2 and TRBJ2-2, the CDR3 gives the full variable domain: EPEVTQTPSHQVTQMGQEVILRCVPISNHLYFYWYRQILGQKVEFLVSFYNNEISEKSEIFDDQFSVERPDGSNFTLKIRSTKLEDSAMYFCASGGVAAVTGELFFGEGSRLTVL.

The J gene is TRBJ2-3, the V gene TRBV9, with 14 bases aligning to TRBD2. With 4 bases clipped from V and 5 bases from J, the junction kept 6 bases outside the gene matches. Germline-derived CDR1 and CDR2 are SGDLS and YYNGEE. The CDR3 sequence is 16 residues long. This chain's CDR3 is CASSSGLAGGRDTQYF. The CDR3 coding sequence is TGTGCCAGCAGCTCAGGACTAGCGGGGGGACGAGATACGCAGTATTTT. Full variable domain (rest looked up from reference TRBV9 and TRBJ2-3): DSGVTQTPKHLITATGQRVTLRCSPRSGDLSVYWYQQSLDQGLQFLIQYYNGEERAKGNILERFSAQQFPDLHSELNLSSLELGDSALYFCASSSGLAGGRDTQYFGPGTRLTVL.

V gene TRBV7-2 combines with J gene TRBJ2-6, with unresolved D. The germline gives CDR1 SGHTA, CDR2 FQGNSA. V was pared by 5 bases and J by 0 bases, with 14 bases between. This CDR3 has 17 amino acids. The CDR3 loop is CASSMYGRISGANVLTF. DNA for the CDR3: TGTGCCAGCAGCATGTATGGACGGATCTCTGGGGCCAACGTCCTGACTTTC. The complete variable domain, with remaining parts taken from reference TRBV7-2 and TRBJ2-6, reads GAGVSQSPSNKVTEKGKDVELRCDPISGHTALYWYRQSLGQGLEFLIYFQGNSAPDKSGLPSDRFSAERTGGSVSTLTIQRTQQEDSAVYLCASSMYGRISGANVLTFGAGSRLTVL.

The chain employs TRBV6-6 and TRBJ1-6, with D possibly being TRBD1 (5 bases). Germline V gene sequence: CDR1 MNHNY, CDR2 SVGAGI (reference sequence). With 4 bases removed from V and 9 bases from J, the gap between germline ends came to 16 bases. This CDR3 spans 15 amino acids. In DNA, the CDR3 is TGTGCCAGCAGTTCCCCCGCAGGGATGGGTTCACCCCTCCACTTT. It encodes CASSSPAGMGSPLHF.

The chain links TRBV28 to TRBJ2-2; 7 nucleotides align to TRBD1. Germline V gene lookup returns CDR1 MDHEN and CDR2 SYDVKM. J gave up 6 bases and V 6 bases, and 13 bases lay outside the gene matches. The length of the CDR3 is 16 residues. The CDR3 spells CASSEPGTDPSGELFF. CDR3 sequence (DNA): TGTGCCAGCAGCGAACCCGGGACAGACCCTTCCGGGGAGCTGTTTTTT.

The CDR3 here is CASRGTGRYGYTF. CDR3 bases: TGTGCCAGCAGGGGGACAGGTCGCTATGGCTACACCTTC. The chain employs TRBV28 and TRBJ1-2, with TRBD1 identical over 8 bases. Germline assignment: CDR1 MDHEN and CDR2 SYDVKM. V lost 6 bases, J lost 4 bases, and 4 bases stayed unmatched. CDR3 size: 13 residues.

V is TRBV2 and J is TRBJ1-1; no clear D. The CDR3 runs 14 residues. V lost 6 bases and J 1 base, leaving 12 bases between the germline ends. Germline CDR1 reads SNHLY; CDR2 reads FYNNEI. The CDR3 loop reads CASRRTPWNTEAFF. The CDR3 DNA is TGTGCCAGCAGGAGGACCCCTTGGAACACTGAAGCTTTCTTT. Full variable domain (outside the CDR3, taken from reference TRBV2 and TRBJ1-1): EPEVTQTPSHQVTQMGQEVILRCVPISNHLYFYWYRQILGQKVEFLVSFYNNEISEKSEIFDDQFSVERPDGSNFTLKIRSTKLEDSAMYFCASRRTPWNTEAFFGQGTRLTVV.

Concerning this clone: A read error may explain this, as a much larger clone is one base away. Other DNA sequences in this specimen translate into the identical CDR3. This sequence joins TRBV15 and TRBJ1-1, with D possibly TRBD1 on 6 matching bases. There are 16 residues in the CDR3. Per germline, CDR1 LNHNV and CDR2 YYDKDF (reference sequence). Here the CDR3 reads CATSPPERDTSTEAFF. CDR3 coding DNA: TGTGCCACCAGCCCGCCCGAACGGGACACCAGCACTGAAGCATTCTTT.

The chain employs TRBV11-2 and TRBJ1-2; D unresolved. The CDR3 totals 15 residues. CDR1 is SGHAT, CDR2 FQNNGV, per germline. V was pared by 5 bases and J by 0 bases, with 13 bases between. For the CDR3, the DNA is TGTGCCAGCAGCCCCGGCAGAGAGACTAACTATGGCTACACCTTC. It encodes CASSPGRETNYGYTF.

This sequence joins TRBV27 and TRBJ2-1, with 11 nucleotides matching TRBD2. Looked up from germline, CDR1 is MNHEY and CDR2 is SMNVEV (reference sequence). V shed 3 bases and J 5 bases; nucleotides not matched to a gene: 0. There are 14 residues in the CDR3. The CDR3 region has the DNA TGTGCCAGCAGTTTGGGACTAGCGGACAATGAGCAGTTCTTC. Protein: CASSLGLADNEQFF.

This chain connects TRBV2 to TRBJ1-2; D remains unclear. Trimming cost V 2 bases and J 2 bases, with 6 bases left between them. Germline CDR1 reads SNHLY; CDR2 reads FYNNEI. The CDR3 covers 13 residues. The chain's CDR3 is CASSESPNYGYTF. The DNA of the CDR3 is TGTGCCAGCAGTGAAAGCCCCAACTATGGCTACACCTTC.

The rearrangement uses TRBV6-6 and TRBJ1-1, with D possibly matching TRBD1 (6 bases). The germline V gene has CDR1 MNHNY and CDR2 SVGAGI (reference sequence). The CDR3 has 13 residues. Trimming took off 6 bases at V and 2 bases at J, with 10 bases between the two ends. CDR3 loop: CASSATGNTEAFF. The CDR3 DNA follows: TGTGCCAGCAGCGCGACAGGAAACACTGAAGCTTTCTTT.

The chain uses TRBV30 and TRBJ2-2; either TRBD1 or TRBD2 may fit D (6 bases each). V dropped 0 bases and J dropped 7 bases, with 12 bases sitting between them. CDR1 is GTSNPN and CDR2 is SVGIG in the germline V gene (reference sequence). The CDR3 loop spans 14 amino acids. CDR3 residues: CAWSVWGANGELFF. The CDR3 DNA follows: TGTGCCTGGAGTGTTTGGGGGGCTAACGGGGAGCTGTTTTTT.

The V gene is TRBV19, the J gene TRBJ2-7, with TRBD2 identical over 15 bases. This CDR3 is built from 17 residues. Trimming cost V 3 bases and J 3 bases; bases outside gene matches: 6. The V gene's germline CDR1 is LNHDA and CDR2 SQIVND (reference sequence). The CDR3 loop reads CASSIHGLAGGYYEQYF. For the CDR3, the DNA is TGTGCCAGTAGTATCCACGGACTAGCGGGAGGGTACTACGAGCAGTACTTC.

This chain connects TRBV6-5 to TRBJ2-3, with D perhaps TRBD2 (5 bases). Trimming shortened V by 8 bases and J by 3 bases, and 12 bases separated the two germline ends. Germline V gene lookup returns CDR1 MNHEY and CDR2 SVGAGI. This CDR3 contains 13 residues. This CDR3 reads CASLAPGTDTQYF. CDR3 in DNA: TGTGCCAGCCTAGCCCCAGGAACAGATACGCAGTATTTT.

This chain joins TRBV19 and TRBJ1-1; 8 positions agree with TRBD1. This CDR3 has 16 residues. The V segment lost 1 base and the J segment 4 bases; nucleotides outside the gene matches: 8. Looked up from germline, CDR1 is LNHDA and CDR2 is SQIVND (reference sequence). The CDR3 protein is CASSIVTGGSGTEAFF. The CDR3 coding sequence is TGTGCCAGTAGTATAGTTACAGGGGGATCAGGCACTGAAGCTTTCTTT.

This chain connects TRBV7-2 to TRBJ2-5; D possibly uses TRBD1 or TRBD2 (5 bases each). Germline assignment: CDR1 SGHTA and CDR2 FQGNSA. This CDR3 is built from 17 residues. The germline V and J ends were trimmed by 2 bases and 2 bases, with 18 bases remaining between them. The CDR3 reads CASSLFVGRTTQETQYF. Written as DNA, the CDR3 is TGTGCCAGCAGCTTATTCGTGGGACGCACAACTCAAGAGACCCAGTACTTC.

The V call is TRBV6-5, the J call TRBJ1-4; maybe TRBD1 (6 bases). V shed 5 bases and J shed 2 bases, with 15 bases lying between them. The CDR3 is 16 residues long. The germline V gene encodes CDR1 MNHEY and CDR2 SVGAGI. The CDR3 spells CASSHFQGQTNEKLFF. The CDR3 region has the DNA TGTGCCAGCAGTCACTTTCAGGGGCAGACTAATGAAAAACTGTTTTTT.

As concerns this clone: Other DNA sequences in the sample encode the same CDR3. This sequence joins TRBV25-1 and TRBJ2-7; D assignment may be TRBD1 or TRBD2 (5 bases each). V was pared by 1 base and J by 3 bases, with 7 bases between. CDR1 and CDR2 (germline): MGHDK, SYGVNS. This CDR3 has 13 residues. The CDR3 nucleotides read TGTGCCAGCAGTGAATCTGGGGGCTACGAGCAGTACTTC. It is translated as CASSESGGYEQYF.